Below, 28 T cell receptor beta chains from the same sample are listed, as sequenced in a study of T-cell memory formation after mild COVID-19. MiXCR, applied by TCRdb to the 5' RACE reads, yields one record per CDR3 protein. The table records more than 100,000 distinct CDR3 sequences, more than 15% of them present only once. The sample taken for sequencing was PBMCs or a T cell subset sorted from them (not recorded which). These receptors were obtained from a man younger than 35 who had mild COVID-19 (a few samples of this study predate the infection). Cell type and time point are not known.

This clonotype was recorded a few times. Since the CDR3 does not end with the conserved phenylalanine or tryptophan, this likely comes from a read error. The limits of the CDR3 on the DNA are not certain, so only TCRdb's listed CDR3 is given. The V gene is TRBV20-1, the J gene TRBJ1-2; the D call TRBD1 from the table was never checked on the DNA. From its first to its last residue, the CDR3 has 12 amino acids. Germline values: CDR1 DFQATT, CDR2 SNEGSKA (reference sequence). This CDR3 reads CSASDGTLRWGI.

This clonotype came up a few times. This CDR3 reads CASSFPGTGDEKLFF. The DNA for the CDR3 is TGTGCCAGCAGCTTTCCAGGGACAGGTGATGAAAAACTGTTTTTT. The rearrangement links TRBV5-5 to TRBJ1-4; TRBD1 aligns across 8 bases. V lost 2 bases, J lost 6 bases, and 6 bases stayed unmatched. CDR1 and CDR2 from the germline V gene are SGHKS and YYEKEE (reference sequence). This CDR3 has 15 residues.

This clonotype was picked up a small number of times. This sequence joins TRBV28 and TRBJ2-2; no definite D call. V was pared by 7 bases and J by 5 bases, with 11 bases between. The CDR3 is 13 residues long. Per the germline V gene, CDR1 is MDHEN and CDR2 is SYDVKM. The CDR3 DNA sequence: TGTGCCAGCAATTCCGGCCCGACCGGGGAGCTGTTTTTT. As protein: CASNSGPTGELFF.

A few counts support this clonotype. The V gene is TRBV20-1, the J gene TRBJ2-7, with a tentative D call TRBD1 (5 bases). V gave up 7 bases and J gave up 3 bases, with 10 bases separating them. Germline V gene lookup returns CDR1 DFQATT and CDR2 SNEGSKA (reference sequence). The CDR3 contains 11 residues. The CDR3 nucleotides read TGCAGTGTCTCAGGGAACTACGAGCAGTACTTC. It yields the protein CSVSGNYEQYF.

This clonotype was seen a handful of times. This chain links TRBV7-9 with TRBJ1-4, with D perhaps matching TRBD1 (5 bases). The CDR3 runs to 13 residues. Germline V gene lookup returns CDR1 SEHNR and CDR2 FQNEAQ (reference sequence). Trimming pared 11 bases from V and 8 bases from J, leaving 18 bases between. The CDR3: CAGGTVPREKLFF. The DNA of the CDR3 is TGTGCCGGGGGGACCGTTCCTAGGGAAAAACTGTTTTTT.

V and J are TRBV4-3 and TRBJ2-7; D is undetermined. Trimming cost V 0 bases and J 3 bases, with 12 bases left between them. Per germline, CDR1 LGHNA and CDR2 YSLEER. This CDR3 is built from 15 residues. CDR3 sequence reads: CASSQDIRAIYEQYF. The CDR3 bases are TGCGCCAGCAGCCAAGATATACGGGCGATCTACGAGCAGTACTTC.

The chain combines TRBV6-5 with TRBJ2-7; D call uncertain. From germline, CDR1 is MNHEY and CDR2 SVGAGI. The CDR3 sequence is 15 residues long. The ends were cut back, 0 bases at V and 2 bases at J, with 11 bases in the middle. CDR3 sequence: CASSYSSAYTYEQYF. The CDR3 DNA follows: TGTGCCAGCAGTTACTCGAGTGCCTACACCTACGAGCAGTACTTC.

This clonotype occurred a few times. The rearrangement links TRBV4-1 to TRBJ2-3, with D maybe TRBD1 (6 bases). The V and J ends lost 2 bases and 0 bases respectively, with 12 bases between them. CDR1 and CDR2 from the germline V gene are MGHRA and YSYEKL. The CDR3 contains 16 residues. This chain's CDR3 is CASSQFPGVSTDTQYF. The DNA for the CDR3 is TGCGCCAGCAGCCAATTCCCAGGGGTTAGCACAGATACGCAGTATTTT.

This clonotype was counted ten times or more. For the CDR3, the DNA is TGTGCCAGCAGCCTACGACAGAGCACAGATACGCAGTATTTT. This sequence encodes CASSLRQSTDTQYF. The gene calls are TRBV9 and TRBJ2-3; a weak D match, TRBD1 (5 bases). Looked up from germline, CDR1 is SGDLS and CDR2 is YYNGEE. The length of the CDR3 is 14 residues. The V gene lost 4 bases and the J gene lost 0 bases, with 9 bases spanning the gap.

The rearrangement uses TRBV15 and TRBJ1-5, with D perhaps matching TRBD1 (5 bases). The V and J ends lost 6 bases and 6 bases respectively, with 9 bases between them. This CDR3 comprises 12 residues. The germline gives CDR1 LNHNV, CDR2 YYDKDF (reference sequence). For the CDR3, the DNA is TGTGCCACCAGTCGACAGTCTCAGCCCCAGCATTTT. It is translated as CATSRQSQPQHF.

This clonotype was found many times. The rearrangement uses TRBV4-3 and TRBJ2-3; no reliable D call. The CDR3 has 13 residues. V was clipped by 0 bases and J by 6 bases, with 7 bases between them. CDR1 is LGHNA, CDR2 YSLEER, per germline. The CDR3 region is CASSQDFGDTQYF. The CDR3, as DNA: TGCGCCAGCAGCCAAGATTTCGGGGATACGCAGTATTTT.

This clonotype is labeled as medium-sized (0.01 to 0.1%). V usage is TRBV7-2 and J usage is TRBJ1-2, with TRBD1 matching over 9 bases. The V and J ends lost 2 bases and 4 bases, in that order; junction bases with no gene match: 2. The CDR3 has 14 residues. Germline CDR1 and CDR2: SGHTA and FQGNSA. CDR3 residues: CASSLPTGGYGYTF. CDR3 nucleotides: TGTGCCAGCAGCTTACCGACAGGGGGCTATGGCTACACCTTC.

This clonotype came up a few times. V is TRBV5-1 and J is TRBJ2-6; 7 nucleotides line up with TRBD1. Trimming took 6 bases from V and 3 from J; bases not matched to a gene: 3. CDR3 length equals 14 residues. Germline lookup yields CDR1 SGHRS and CDR2 YFSETQ. The CDR3 DNA sequence: TGCGCCAGCAAAACAGGGGTTGGGGCCAACGTCCTGACTTTC. The encoded protein is CASKTGVGANVLTF.

A few counts support this clonotype. The genes are TRBV5-1 and TRBJ1-1; TRBD1 might be the D (5 bases). The germline V and J ends were trimmed by 4 bases and 0 bases, with 13 bases remaining between them. CDR3 length equals 15 residues. In germline, CDR1 is SGHRS, CDR2 YFSETQ. CDR3 in DNA: TGCGCCAGCAGCCCGTGGACAAAAATGAACACTGAAGCTTTCTTT. It encodes CASSPWTKMNTEAFF.

This clonotype was detected many times. This chain connects TRBV5-1 to TRBJ2-1, with a tentative D call TRBD1 (5 bases). The V gene lost 4 bases and the J gene lost 4 bases, with 15 bases spanning the gap. From germline, CDR1 is SGHRS and CDR2 YFSETQ. This CDR3 has 15 amino acids. The CDR3 DNA reads TGCGCCAGCAGCGGAGACAGTTATATATACAATGAGCAGTTCTTC. This sequence encodes CASSGDSYIYNEQFF.

This clonotype has just a few counts. The chain carries TRBV5-1 and TRBJ2-5; D call uncertain. Trimming pared 0 bases from V and 5 bases from J, leaving 14 bases between. Germline assignment: CDR1 SGHRS and CDR2 YFSETQ. This CDR3 comprises 15 residues. The CDR3 here is CASSLAAVEEETQYF. In DNA, the CDR3 is TGCGCCAGCAGCTTGGCGGCTGTCGAGGAGGAGACCCAGTACTTC.

The chain has TRBV7-2 and TRBJ2-7; D tentatively fits TRBD1 or TRBD2 (5 bases each). Germline values: CDR1 SGHTA, CDR2 FQGNSA. The CDR3 consists of 12 residues. With 3 bases removed from V and 6 bases from J, the gap between germline ends came to 9 bases. CDR3 in amino acids: CASSFYGGEQYV. CDR3 sequence (DNA): TGTGCCAGCAGCTTTTATGGGGGCGAGCAGTACGTC.

The chain employs TRBV20-1 and TRBJ1-5, with 8 bases identical to TRBD1. This CDR3 comprises 17 residues. Trimming removed 6 bases from V and 3 bases from J; junction bases left unmatched: 16. CDR1 and CDR2 from the germline V gene are DFQATT and SNEGSKA (reference sequence). The CDR3 nucleotides read TGCAGTGCGGCCACTCACGGGACAGGCAATCTCAATCAGCCCCAGCATTTT. It specifies CSAATHGTGNLNQPQHF.

The rearrangement joins TRBV27 to TRBJ1-6; no definite D call. The V gene's germline CDR1 is MNHEY and CDR2 SMNVEV (reference sequence). The V end lost 2 bases, the J end lost 10 bases, and 18 bases lay between the germline ends. The CDR3 extends over 16 amino acids. CDR3 coding DNA: TGTGCCAGCAGTTTAGGTTTAGCAGGCGGCGGCTCACCCCTCCACTTT. This translates into CASSLGLAGGGSPLHF.

This clonotype was seen only a few times. The chain carries TRBV7-8 and TRBJ1-2, with a possible D match to TRBD1 (5 bases). This CDR3 has 13 amino acids. Per germline, CDR1 SGHVS and CDR2 FQNEAQ. V was cut by 4 bases and J by 4 bases, with 10 bases left in between. CDR3 in DNA: TGTGCCAGCAGCTCCGGGACTGCCTATGGCTACACCTTC. Translation gives CASSSGTAYGYTF.

This clonotype was recorded a few times. The chain combines TRBV7-2 with TRBJ2-3; tentative D call: TRBD2 (5 bases). V lost 5 bases and J 5 bases, leaving 11 bases between the germline ends. In germline, CDR1 is SGHTA, CDR2 FQGNSA. This CDR3 is 13 amino acids long. The DNA of the CDR3 is TGTGCCAGCAGCCAATCCGGGGTAGATACGCAGTATTTT. Protein product: CASSQSGVDTQYF. The full variable domain, its missing parts supplied by reference TRBV7-2 and TRBJ2-3, is GAGVSQSPSNKVTEKGKDVELRCDPISGHTALYWYRQSLGQGLEFLIYFQGNSAPDKSGLPSDRFSAERTGGSVSTLTIQRTQQEDSAVYLCASSQSGVDTQYFGPGTRLTVL.

In its sample, this clonotype was seen a few times. The chain has TRBV20-1 and TRBJ1-6; perhaps TRBD1 as D (5 bases). This CDR3 has 14 residues. Germline lookup yields CDR1 DFQATT and CDR2 SNEGSKA (reference sequence). V gave up 4 bases and J gave up 8 bases, with 15 bases separating them. The CDR3 DNA is TGCAGTGCTACCGGAAGTGGGGGGGATTCACCCCTCCACTTT. It is translated as CSATGSGGDSPLHF.

This clonotype was seen more than once but under ten times. The chain employs TRBV6-5 and TRBJ1-4; D call uncertain. V lost 0 bases, J lost 8 bases, and 10 bases lay in between. The CDR3 totals 14 residues. Germline loops: CDR1 MNHEY, CDR2 SVGAGI. As DNA, the CDR3 is TGTGCCAGCAGTTACTCGATCACCCGGGAAAAACTGTTTTTT. This codes for CASSYSITREKLFF.

The chain links TRBV20-1 to TRBJ2-7; D is ambiguous. In germline, CDR1 is DFQATT, CDR2 SNEGSKA (reference sequence). The CDR3 is made up of 13 amino acids. V shed 3 bases and J shed 2 bases, with 11 bases lying between them. In DNA, the CDR3 is TGCAGTGCTAGTTTCCCGCTGGCCTACGAGCAGTACTTC. Protein sequence: CSASFPLAYEQYF.

The rearrangement joins TRBV30 to TRBJ2-7; D is ambiguous. Trimming stripped 1 base from V and 0 bases from J, with 1 base between. This CDR3 spans 11 amino acids. The germline V gene has CDR1 GTSNPN and CDR2 SVGIG (reference sequence). Here the CDR3 reads CAWSDSYEQYF. The DNA of the CDR3 is TGTGCCTGGAGTGACTCCTACGAGCAGTACTTC.

The rearrangement uses TRBV12-3 or TRBV12-4 and TRBJ2-1; TRBD1 agrees at 7 bases. The CDR3 contains 15 residues. The V gene end was trimmed by 3 bases and the J gene end by 10 bases; junction bases not matched to a gene: 12. The CDR3 DNA reads as TGTGCCAGCAGTTTCGGCCTCTACAGGGGCGAGGAGCAGTTCTTC. Its translation: CASSFGLYRGEEQFF.

With respect to this clonotype: This may stem from a read error, because a much larger clone lies one nucleotide away. The V gene is TRBV5-1, the J gene TRBJ2-7; 9 bases map to TRBD1. Germline V gives CDR1 SGHRS, CDR2 YFSETQ. This CDR3 comprises 15 residues. The CDR3 reads CASSARQGEAYEQNF. In DNA form, the CDR3 reads TGCGCCAGCAGCGCCCGACAGGGGGAGGCCTACGAGCAGAACTTC.

The chain combines TRBV2 with TRBJ2-2; perhaps TRBD1 as D (6 bases). V was trimmed by 5 bases and J by 5 bases, leaving 9 bases between them. In germline, CDR1 is SNHLY, CDR2 FYNNEI. This CDR3 is 13 amino acids long. The CDR3 coding sequence is TGTGCCAGCAGTCCAGGGGCGACCGGGGAGCTGTTTTTT. It is translated as CASSPGATGELFF. Together with reference TRBV2 and TRBJ2-2, the CDR3 gives the full variable domain: EPEVTQTPSHQVTQMGQEVILRCVPISNHLYFYWYRQILGQKVEFLVSFYNNEISEKSEIFDDQFSVERPDGSNFTLKIRSTKLEDSAMYFCASSPGATGELFFGEGSRLTVL.